What follows are 28 T cell receptor beta chains derived from one specimen sequenced in a study of human T cells and chemical hapten exposure. As for time point: patch test 1, 2 weeks after DPC sensitization. As for treatment: therapeutic diphenylcyclopropenone sensitization with weekly scalp DPC. TCRdb itself ran the RACE reads through MiXCR, one entry per CDR3 protein. The repertoire holds around 340,000 distinct CDR3 sequences, with around 7% as singletons. The specimen was whole blood, collected in connection with sensitization to the hapten diphenylcyclopropenone (DPC). Receptors originate from a woman under 30 with alopecia areata. Some clones in this sample may be carry-over from other donors' samples.

This clonotype turned up a few times. The CDR3 loop reads CASSWTGNNSPLHF. In DNA, the CDR3 is TGTGCCAGCAGCTGGACAGGGAATAATTCACCCCTCCACTTT. V usage is TRBV7-2 and J usage is TRBJ1-6, with 8 nucleotides matching TRBD1. From germline, CDR1 is SGHTA and CDR2 FQGNSA. V shed 4 bases and J 5 bases; nucleotides not matched to a gene: 1. The CDR3 consists of 14 residues. Supplemented by reference TRBV7-2 and TRBJ1-6, the full variable domain reads GAGVSQSPSNKVTEKGKDVELRCDPISGHTALYWYRQSLGQGLEFLIYFQGNSAPDKSGLPSDRFSAERTGGSVSTLTIQRTQQEDSAVYLCASSWTGNNSPLHFGNGTRLTVT.

The DNA for the CDR3 is TGTGCCAGCAGTTATTTTTCGGATCCAGGAGGCAAAAACATTCAGTACTTC. It specifies CASSYFSDPGGKNIQYF. The chain uses TRBV6-2 or TRBV6-3 and TRBJ2-4, with D perhaps matching TRBD2 (5 bases). The V gene's germline CDR1 is MNHEY and CDR2 SVGEGT. Trimming removed 3 bases from V and 3 bases from J, with 18 bases in between. This CDR3 contains 17 residues.

This clonotype was seen many times. This rearrangement joins TRBV3-1 to TRBJ2-7; 15 nucleotides line up with TRBD2. The CDR3 sequence is 16 residues long. CDR1 is LGHDT, CDR2 YNNKEL, per germline (reference sequence). The V segment lost 1 base and the J segment 2 bases; nucleotides outside the gene matches: 0. DNA of the CDR3: TGTGCCAGCAGCCAAGGGACTAGCGGGGGGGCCTACGAGCAGTACTTC. This sequence encodes CASSQGTSGGAYEQYF.

This clonotype was seen a few times. The V gene is TRBV4-2, the J gene TRBJ2-7, with 8 bases that match TRBD1. The germline CDR1 and CDR2 sequences are LGHNA and YNFKEQ. V shed 6 bases and J 0 bases; nucleotides not matched to a gene: 7. The CDR3 spans 15 residues. CDR3 DNA sequence: TGTGCCAGCAGATATACAGGGGGAACCTCCTACGAGCAGTACTTC. Protein: CASRYTGGTSYEQYF.

J is TRBJ2-1 and V is TRBV12-3 or TRBV12-4; 11 positions match TRBD2. This CDR3 contains 19 residues. The V gene end was trimmed by 5 bases and the J gene end by 7 bases; junction bases not matched to a gene: 19. CDR3 in amino acids: CASSTHLGASGGKFNEQFF. CDR3 nucleotide sequence: TGTGCCAGCAGTACTCACCTCGGGGCTAGCGGGGGGAAATTTAATGAGCAGTTCTTC.

This clonotype was seen many times. CDR3 coding DNA: TGTGCCAGCTCACTCACAGGGGGAGATCAGCCCCAGCATTTT. This translates into CASSLTGGDQPQHF. V is TRBV18 and J is TRBJ1-5; 8 nucleotides agree with TRBD1. V shed 4 bases, J shed 5 bases, and the junction held 4 bases outside the gene matches. The length of the CDR3 is 14 residues. CDR1 KGHSH and CDR2 LQKENI come from the germline V gene. Drawing the rest from reference TRBV18 and TRBJ1-5, the complete variable domain is NAGVMQNPRHLVRRRGQEARLRCSPMKGHSHVYWYRQLPEEGLKFMVYLQKENIIDESGMPKERFSAEFPKEGPSILRIQQVVRGDSAAYFCASSLTGGDQPQHFGDGTRLSIL.

This clonotype was detected a few times. An end of the junction differs from the germline gene, which may be a read error. The CDR3 DNA reads TGTGCCAGCAGCCTAGCGGAATGGGGGCCCCAGCATTTT. This encodes CASSLAEWGPQHF. The J gene is TRBJ1-5, the V gene TRBV7-2; unclear D gene. There are 13 residues in the CDR3. CDR1 is SGHTA, CDR2 FQGNSA, per germline.

J is TRBJ1-2 and V is TRBV7-2; 7 bases match TRBD1. Germline values: CDR1 SGHTA, CDR2 FQGNSA. The V and J ends lost 5 bases and 6 bases, in that order; junction bases with no gene match: 12. CDR3 length: 15 residues. The CDR3 sequence is CASSQRQGTVDGYTF. The DNA for the CDR3 is TGTGCCAGCAGCCAGAGACAGGGTACAGTGGATGGCTACACCTTC. Combining the CDR3 with reference TRBV7-2 and TRBJ1-2 gives the whole variable domain GAGVSQSPSNKVTEKGKDVELRCDPISGHTALYWYRQSLGQGLEFLIYFQGNSAPDKSGLPSDRFSAERTGGSVSTLTIQRTQQEDSAVYLCASSQRQGTVDGYTFGSGTRLTVV.

At least ten counts were recorded for this clonotype. J is TRBJ2-2 and V is TRBV9; no reliable D call. This CDR3 spans 13 amino acids. Trimming removed 4 bases at V and 3 bases at J, with 7 bases between. CDR1 and CDR2 (germline): SGDLS, YYNGEE. The CDR3 region has the DNA TGTGCCAGCAGCCGTAGGTACACCGGGGAGCTGTTTTTT. Translated: CASSRRYTGELFF.

There are many counts of this clonotype. V usage is TRBV6-2 or TRBV6-3 and J usage is TRBJ2-2; no firm D call. CDR3 length equals 14 residues. Trimming took 0 bases from V and 10 from J, leaving 12 bases between them. The germline V gene encodes CDR1 MNHEY and CDR2 SVGEGT. CDR3 DNA sequence: TGTGCCAGCAGTTACTCTGGTGTGAAGGCGGAGCTGTTTTTT. It translates to CASSYSGVKAELFF.

The V call is TRBV12-3 or TRBV12-4, the J call TRBJ2-3, with TRBD2 matching over 11 bases. The J segment lost 0 bases and the V segment lost 6 bases, leaving 11 bases of the junction unmatched. CDR3 length: 18 residues. The CDR3 DNA sequence: TGTGCCAGCAGCCCTATAGCGGGGGGGCCTCATAGCACAGATACGCAGTATTTT. It encodes CASSPIAGGPHSTDTQYF.

The V call is TRBV5-4, the J call TRBJ2-7; D call uncertain. Trimming cost V 5 bases and J 5 bases, with 11 bases left between them. Germline V gives CDR1 SGHNT, CDR2 YYREEE (reference sequence). This CDR3 contains 12 residues. Here the CDR3 reads CASSMGSDEQYF. The CDR3 coding sequence is TGTGCCAGCAGTATGGGGTCAGACGAGCAGTACTTC.

This clonotype was seen many times. The gene calls are TRBV7-2 and TRBJ2-1, with D possibly matching TRBD2 (5 bases). The CDR3 is 17 amino acids. V was clipped by 5 bases and J by 0 bases, with 17 bases between them. The germline V gene has CDR1 SGHTA and CDR2 FQGNSA. CDR3 in amino acids: CASSQARGLSSYNEQFF. The CDR3 DNA follows: TGTGCCAGCAGCCAGGCCCGGGGTTTAAGCTCCTACAATGAGCAGTTCTTC.

In its sample, this clonotype was seen many times. V usage is TRBV3-1 and J usage is TRBJ2-3; tentative D call: TRBD2 (5 bases). The CDR3 has 17 amino acids. Germline-derived CDR1 and CDR2 are LGHDT and YNNKEL (reference sequence). Between the trimmed V and J ends, which lost 3 bases and 3 bases, there was a span of 19 bases. The CDR3 loop is CASSHGMGSEVTDTQYF. CDR3 bases: TGTGCCAGCAGCCACGGGATGGGTAGCGAGGTGACAGATACGCAGTATTTT.

This clonotype appeared a few times. V and J are TRBV2 and TRBJ2-3; D gene ambiguous. The germline CDR1 and CDR2 sequences are SNHLY and FYNNEI. This CDR3 has 13 amino acids. V was cut by 3 bases and J by 6 bases, with 10 bases left in between. CDR3 nucleotide sequence: TGTGCCAGCAGTGAGAACTCCAGGGATACGCAGTATTTT. This encodes CASSENSRDTQYF.

This clonotype was counted many times. This chain connects TRBV20-1 to TRBJ2-1; 7 bases line up with TRBD2. Unmatched junction bases numbered 1, after V lost 2 bases and J lost 0 bases. Germline-derived CDR1 and CDR2 are DFQATT and SNEGSKA (reference sequence). The CDR3 has 14 residues. The CDR3 reads CSARQRDSYNEQFF. The CDR3 DNA reads as TGCAGTGCTAGACAGCGGGACTCCTACAATGAGCAGTTCTTC.

The J gene is TRBJ1-5, the V gene TRBV12-3 or TRBV12-4; D might be TRBD1 (6 bases). The V end was cut by 3 bases, the J end by 5 bases, with 20 bases between. The CDR3 sequence is 17 residues long. This CDR3 is CASSLGPKGGGHQPQHF. CDR3 DNA sequence: TGTGCCAGCAGTTTGGGACCCAAGGGGGGTGGACATCAGCCCCAGCATTTT.

This chain links TRBV7-2 with TRBJ1-2, with a weak D call TRBD1 (5 bases). CDR1 is SGHTA and CDR2 is FQGNSA in the germline V gene. The CDR3 loop spans 16 amino acids. V lost 2 bases, J lost 4 bases, and 17 bases lay in between. CDR3 sequence: CASSLTPGRRGYGYTF. Here the CDR3 DNA reads TGTGCCAGCAGCTTAACCCCCGGCCGGAGGGGCTATGGCTACACCTTC.

This clonotype turned up a few times. The chain carries TRBV7-2 and TRBJ2-7, with 7 bases identical to TRBD2. Germline V gene data show CDR1 as SGHTA and CDR2 as FQGNSA. V trimming: 5 bases; J trimming: 2 bases; junction bases outside the gene matches: 9. This CDR3 contains 15 residues. Here the CDR3 reads CASSPQGGGPYEQYF. Written as DNA, the CDR3 is TGTGCCAGCAGCCCCCAGGGCGGGGGACCCTACGAGCAGTACTTC.

About this clonotype itself: The junction does not match germline at one end; this may be a read error. The chain links TRBV6-2 or TRBV6-3 to TRBJ2-6; D tentatively fits TRBD1 or TRBD2 (5 bases each). From germline, CDR1 is MNHEY and CDR2 SVGEGT. This CDR3 contains 15 residues. The CDR3 reads CASSYSGTGANVLTF. The CDR3 region has the DNA TGTGCCAGCAGTTACTCGGGAACCGGGGCCAACGTCTTGACTTTC.

This chain connects TRBV23-1 to TRBJ2-1, with 7 bases that match TRBD2. TRBV23-1 is sorted into the ORF group, with uncertain function. This CDR3 is 17 amino acids long. The V gene end was trimmed by 0 bases and the J gene end by 4 bases; junction bases not matched to a gene: 9. The CDR3 sequence is CASSQSREGRTYNEQFF. The DNA of the CDR3 is TGCGCCAGCAGTCAATCCAGGGAGGGTCGAACTTACAATGAGCAGTTCTTC.

The genes are TRBV11-3 and TRBJ2-3, with unresolved D. V gave up 3 bases and J gave up 5 bases, with 12 bases separating them. In germline, CDR1 is SGHNT, CDR2 YENEEA. There are 14 residues in the CDR3. The CDR3 bases are TGTGCCAGCAGCTTCAAACGTACGGAAGATACGCAGTATTTT. Translated: CASSFKRTEDTQYF.

This clonotype has a handful of counts. The V call is TRBV4-3, the J call TRBJ2-1; D might be TRBD2 (5 bases). The CDR3 consists of 17 residues. Germline V lookup: CDR1 LGHNA, CDR2 YSLEER. V was clipped by 0 bases and J by 12 bases, with 24 bases between them. The CDR3 bases are TGCGCCAGCAGCCAAGATCGTCACCGGGTCCCTATCCGGGGGCAGTTCTTC. It translates to CASSQDRHRVPIRGQFF.

The V gene is TRBV6-2 or TRBV6-3, the J gene TRBJ1-2; D unclear. Germline-derived CDR1 and CDR2 are MNHEY and SVGEGT. The CDR3 has 15 amino acids. V was trimmed by 10 bases and J by 2 bases, leaving 20 bases between them. The CDR3 DNA is TGTGCCACGACCCCCACCCGAGGGTCAAACTATGGCTACACCTTC. Translated: CATTPTRGSNYGYTF.

This clonotype has a count of ten or more. The rearrangement uses TRBV5-1 and TRBJ2-3; D not certain. The CDR3 spans 15 residues. In germline, CDR1 is SGHRS, CDR2 YFSETQ. Trimming took 0 bases from V and 6 from J, leaving 14 bases between them. The CDR3: CASSLEQKSADTQYF. In DNA form, the CDR3 reads TGCGCCAGCAGCTTGGAGCAGAAATCGGCTGATACGCAGTATTTT.

The chain recombines TRBV20-1 with TRBJ1-1, with D tentatively TRBD1 (6 bases). Trimming shortened V by 6 bases and J by 1 base, and 15 bases separated the two germline ends. The CDR3 extends over 14 amino acids. In germline, CDR1 is DFQATT, CDR2 SNEGSKA (reference sequence). This CDR3 is CSARQRTANTEAFF. DNA for the CDR3: TGCAGTGCAAGACAGAGGACAGCGAACACTGAAGCTTTCTTT.

The sample holds many counts of this clonotype. The chain combines TRBV6-2 or TRBV6-3 with TRBJ2-5; the D gene is possibly TRBD2 (7 bases). Trimming stripped 8 bases from V and 5 bases from J, with 18 bases between. Germline V lookup: CDR1 MNHEY, CDR2 SVGEGT. This CDR3 has 14 amino acids. The CDR3 region is CASPVSGGIETQYF. CDR3 DNA sequence: TGTGCCAGCCCCGTGTCGGGGGGCATCGAGACCCAGTACTTC.

The chain has TRBV6-2 or TRBV6-3 and TRBJ1-1; no definite D call. The V gene's germline CDR1 is MNHEY and CDR2 SVGEGT. V lost 2 bases and J lost 6, with 10 bases in between. The CDR3 spans 13 residues. The CDR3 spells CASSYNSFAEAFF. In DNA form, the CDR3 reads TGTGCCAGCAGTTACAACAGCTTCGCTGAAGCTTTCTTT.